Listed here are 5 T cell receptor beta chains from one sample, sequenced in a study of T-cell reconstitution after alpha-beta-depleted transplantation in children. As it was prepared, the TCRbeta library received unique molecular identifiers. TCRdb reanalysed the PCR reads using MiXCR and keeps one entry per CDR3 protein. The table records around 8,800 distinct CDR3 sequences, around 17% of them present only once. Sequencing used PBMCs, mostly from graft donor cells, obtained 60 days after TCRalphabeta/CD19-depleted stem cell transplant. These TCRs come from a girl under three years old who had a stem cell transplant for combined immunodeficiency, so the T cells may come from the graft donor.

This clonotype was observed a handful of times. CDR3 residues: CATSDLAGVGTTDTQYF. The CDR3 nucleotides are TGTGCCACCAGTGACTTAGCGGGAGTGGGGACCACAGATACGCAGTATTTT. The chain combines TRBV24-1 with TRBJ2-3; 9 bases line up with TRBD2. The trim removed 4 bases at V and 2 bases at J, leaving 9 bases unmatched. Germline CDR1 reads KGHDR; CDR2 reads SFDVKD. The CDR3 has 17 residues.

This clonotype was detected ten times or more. This chain uses TRBV12-3 or TRBV12-4 with TRBJ2-7; possible D gene TRBD1, 6 bases. The CDR3 is 14 amino acids. Trimming stripped 3 bases from V and 0 bases from J, with 9 bases between. CDR3 nucleotide sequence: TGTGCCAGCAGTTTGGCAGGGGCCTCCTACGAGCAGTACTTC. Translated: CASSLAGASYEQYF.

There are a few counts of this clonotype. J is TRBJ2-1 and V is TRBV6-1, with 11 nucleotides matching TRBD1. This CDR3 region has 15 residues. Germline V gives CDR1 MNHNS, CDR2 SASEGT. V trimming: 4 bases; J trimming: 4 bases; junction bases outside the gene matches: 3. The CDR3 sequence: CASSVGTGGYNEQFF. CDR3 sequence (DNA): TGTGCCAGCAGTGTCGGGACAGGGGGTTACAATGAGCAGTTCTTC.

V is TRBV11-2 and J is TRBJ1-2, with 9 bases lining up with TRBD1. Germline lookup yields CDR1 SGHAT and CDR2 FQNNGV. This CDR3 is built from 14 residues. The J segment lost 6 bases and the V segment lost 4 bases, leaving 6 bases of the junction unmatched. The DNA of the CDR3 is TGTGCCAGCAGCTGGGGACAGGGAGGGGATGGCTACACCTTC. Residues: CASSWGQGGDGYTF.

The genes are TRBV20-1 and TRBJ1-5; weak D call: TRBD1 (6 bases). Germline V CDR1 and CDR2: DFQATT, SNEGSKA (reference sequence). This CDR3 contains 15 residues. Trimming removed 6 bases from V and 2 bases from J, with 17 bases in between. The CDR3 DNA reads as TGCAGTGCATCGATGGGGGGCTCTCGCAATCAGCCCCAGCATTTT. It specifies CSASMGGSRNQPQHF.